The clone carrying this TCR beta chain has more than one count but fewer than ten. Per the original methods: Nucleated cell number was recorded as an estimate derived from reference gene primer amplification. The assay was immunoSEQ multiplex PCR, and TCRdb's table has in-frame clones only and misses some. V and J calls and clone size are copied from that table; D and trimming were computed from the DNA. Altogether 43,000 or so clones are present, approximately 82% being singletons, with the ten largest covering around 6%. The data originate from a study of blood T cell repertoires in COVID-19. The overall study: The samples span acute and convalescent COVID-19 from the United States, Italy and Spain.

The clonotype originates from a woman at least 80 years old with acute or convalescent COVID-19. Specimen: peripheral blood.

In nucleotides, the CDR3 is TGTGCCTGGAGTGAAGCTCGGTCACCCCTCCACTTT. Amino acids: CAWSEARSPLHF. J is TRBJ1-6 and V is TRBV30, with D unclear. This CDR3 contains 12 residues. Germline V CDR1 and CDR2: GTSNPN, SVGIG (reference sequence). V was clipped by 1 base and J by 10 bases, with 8 bases between them.